Listed below are T cell receptor beta chains from one sample, sequenced in a study of T-cell reconstitution after alpha-beta-depleted transplantation in children. Via MiXCR, TCRdb re-called the PCR reads, giving one row per CDR3 protein. The profile shows over 550,000 distinct CDR3 sequences, 8% to 11% of them singletons. The specimen was PBMCs from the stem cell graft donor, collected from the stem cell graft. These receptors all stem from a human donor who donated a stem cell graft to a child with acute myeloid leukemia. CDR3s include the opening cysteine and the closing phenylalanine or tryptophan. Clone size appears in some rows only: once, few, many, or a class for an expanded clone.

v_call: TRBV27; j_call: TRBJ2-3; clone_size: NA; cdr3_aa: CASRKGTTSTDTQYF
v_call: TRBV20-1; j_call: TRBJ2-7; clone_size: NA; cdr3_aa: CSAVSRQVSYEQYF
v_call: TRBV20-1; j_call: TRBJ2-1; clone_size: NA; cdr3_aa: CSARPGTGSYNEQFF
v_call: TRBV7-3; j_call: TRBJ2-3; clone_size: few; cdr3_aa: CASRPSGKGTDTQYF
v_call: TRBV29-1; j_call: TRBJ2-7; clone_size: many; cdr3_aa: CSVVLSPTTQQYF
v_call: TRBV20-1; j_call: TRBJ2-1; clone_size: NA; cdr3_aa: CSAIHPGQGNNEQFF
v_call: TRBV10-3; j_call: TRBJ2-5; clone_size: NA; cdr3_aa: CAISERGPGETQYF
v_call: TRBV28; j_call: TRBJ1-6; clone_size: few; cdr3_aa: CASSSGASPGANSPLHF
v_call: TRBV9; j_call: TRBJ1-1; clone_size: few; cdr3_aa: CASSVADTAIGEAFF
v_call: TRBV6-2/TRBV6-3; j_call: TRBJ2-1; clone_size: few; cdr3_aa: CASSYTKSEQFF
v_call: TRBV20-1; j_call: TRBJ1-1; clone_size: few; cdr3_aa: CSAREIRAGTEAFF
v_call: TRBV29-1; j_call: TRBJ2-2; clone_size: many; cdr3_aa: CSVEDSGTSGLTGELFF
v_call: TRBV7-8; j_call: TRBJ2-1; clone_size: many; cdr3_aa: CASSLLSRGIYNEQFF
v_call: TRBV4-3; j_call: TRBJ2-1; clone_size: NA; cdr3_aa: CASSQDLAGFNEQFF
v_call: TRBV19; j_call: TRBJ2-1; clone_size: many; cdr3_aa: CASRMTSGNEQFF
v_call: TRBV29-1; j_call: TRBJ2-3; clone_size: few; cdr3_aa: CSVRSGTGSTDTQYF
v_call: TRBV4-3; j_call: TRBJ1-4; clone_size: NA; cdr3_aa: CASSQDLQTYEKLFF
v_call: TRBV7-9; j_call: TRBJ1-4; clone_size: NA; cdr3_aa: CASGGQINEKLFF
v_call: TRBV11-1; j_call: TRBJ2-1; clone_size: few; cdr3_aa: CASSPIGGLAGGGSSYNEQFF
v_call: TRBV4-3; j_call: TRBJ2-2; clone_size: many; cdr3_aa: CASSQGATGGELFF
v_call: TRBV6-2/TRBV6-3; j_call: TRBJ2-2; clone_size: NA; cdr3_aa: CASISYGPPPGGRTGELFF
v_call: TRBV20-1; j_call: TRBJ2-7; clone_size: NA; cdr3_aa: CSATEDRGQYYEQYF
v_call: TRBV27; j_call: TRBJ2-7; clone_size: NA; cdr3_aa: CASSLSRGSQGARYEQYF